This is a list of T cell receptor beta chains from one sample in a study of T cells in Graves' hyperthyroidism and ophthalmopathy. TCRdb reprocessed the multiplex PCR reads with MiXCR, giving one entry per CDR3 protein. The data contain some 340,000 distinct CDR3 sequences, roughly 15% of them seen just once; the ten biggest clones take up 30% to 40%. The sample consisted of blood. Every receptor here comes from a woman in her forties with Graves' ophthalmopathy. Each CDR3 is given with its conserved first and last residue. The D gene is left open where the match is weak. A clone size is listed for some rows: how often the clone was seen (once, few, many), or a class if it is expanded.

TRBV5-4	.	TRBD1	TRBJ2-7	TGTGCCAGCAGCTCCGGGACAGGGTCCCGCTACGAGCAGTACTTC	CASSSGTGSRYEQYF
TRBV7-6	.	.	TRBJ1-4	TGTGCCAGCAGTCAAACTGCCAGGCCCAGGAATGAAAAACTGTTTTTT	CASSQTARPRNEKLFF
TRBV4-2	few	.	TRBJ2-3	TGTGCCAGCAGCCAAGTTATAGGGGCAGATACGCAGTATTTT	CASSQVIGADTQYF
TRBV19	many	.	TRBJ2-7	TGTGCCAGTAGTATCCAGGGCTCCTACGAGCAGTACTTC	CASSIQGSYEQYF
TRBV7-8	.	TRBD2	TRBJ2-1	TGTGCCAGCAGCCTCGGACTAGCTTCCGACTATGAGCAGTTCTTC	CASSLGLASDYEQFF
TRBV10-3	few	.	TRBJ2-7	TGTGCCATCAGCGCGGGGAGATCCTACGAGCAGTACTTC	CAISAGRSYEQYF
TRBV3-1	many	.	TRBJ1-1	TGTGCCAGCAGCCAAAGTCTCTCTGAAGCTTTCTTT	CASSQSLSEAFF
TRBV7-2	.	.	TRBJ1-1	TGTGCCAGCAGTTTAACAGCCTTCAACACTGAAGCTTTCTTT	CASSLTAFNTEAFF
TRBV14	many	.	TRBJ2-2	TGTGCCAGCACCCGACACGAGGCAGGCTTCACGAACACCGGGGAGCTGTTTTTT	CASTRHEAGFTNTGELFF
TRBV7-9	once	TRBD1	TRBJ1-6	TGTGCCAGCAGCTTACCAGGCGGGACAGGGGGTTCACCCCTCCACTTT	CASSLPGGTGGSPLHF
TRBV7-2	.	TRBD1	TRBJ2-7	TGTGCCAGCAGCCCCGGGACAGGGGACTGCGAGCAGTACTTC	CASSPGTGDCEQYF
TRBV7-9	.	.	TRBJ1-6	TGTGCCAGCAGTTTGACCGAAACACCCCTCCACTTT	CASSLTETPLHF
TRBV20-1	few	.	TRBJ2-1	TGCAGTGCGATAGAGAGTTTTACTCAGGGAATGGGATACAATGAGCAGTTCTTC	CSAIESFTQGMGYNEQFF
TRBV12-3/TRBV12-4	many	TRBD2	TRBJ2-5	TGTGCCAGCAGTTTTCGAACGGGGGGGGCCTTTGAGACCCAGTACTTC	CASSFRTGGAFETQYF
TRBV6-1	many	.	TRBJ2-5	TGTGCCAGCAGCCTGGGTATAGCCGGGGAGACCCAGTACTTC	CASSLGIAGETQYF
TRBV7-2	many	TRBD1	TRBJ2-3	TGTGCCAGCAGCGAAGGACAGGGGAACACAGATACGCAGTATTTT	CASSEGQGNTDTQYF
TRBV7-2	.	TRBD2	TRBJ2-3	TGTGCCAGCAGCTTAGAGGTTAGCGGGTCAGGTACGCAGTATTTT	CASSLEVSGSGTQYF
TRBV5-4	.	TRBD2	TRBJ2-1	TGTGCCAGCAGCCACGAGGGACTAGCGGACAATGAGCAGTTCTTC	CASSHEGLADNEQFF
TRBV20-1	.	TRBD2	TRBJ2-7	TGCAGTGCTAGAGATGGCTCCCGACTAGCGCGCGATCAGTACTTC	CSARDGSRLARDQYF
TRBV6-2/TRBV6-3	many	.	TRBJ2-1	TGTGCCAGCAGTCAACCGGGTCTCAATCTAGAGCAGTTCTTC	CASSQPGLNLEQFF
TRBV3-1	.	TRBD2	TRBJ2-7	TGTGCCTCTACGGGGGGTAAAGGCGACGAGCAGTACTTC	CASTGGKGDEQYF
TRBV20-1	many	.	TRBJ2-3	TGCAGTGCTCCTCCCTTCGGGGAGGGCACAGATACGCAGTATTTT	CSAPPFGEGTDTQYF
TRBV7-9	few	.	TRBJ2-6	TGTGCCAGCAGCTTAGACTCTGGGGCCAACGTCCTGACTTTC	CASSLDSGANVLTF
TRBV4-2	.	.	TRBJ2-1	TGTGCCAGCAGCCAAGGAGAGAGGAATGAGCAGTTCTTC	CASSQGERNEQFF
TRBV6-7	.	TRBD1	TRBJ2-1	TGTGCCAGCAGTTACTCCGAGGGGGCCAACGGCTCCTACAATGAGCAGTTCTTC	CASSYSEGANGSYNEQFF
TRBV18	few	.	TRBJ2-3	TGTGCCAGCTCACCACCTTGGTCTACAACAGATACGCAGTATTTT	CASSPPWSTTDTQYF
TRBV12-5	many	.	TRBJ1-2	TGTGCTAGTGGTTTGGACGGATTACGGACCACCTTC	CASGLDGLRTTF
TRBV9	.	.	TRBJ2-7	TGTGCCAGCAGCGTACAGGCTGGCTACGAGCAGTACTTC	CASSVQAGYEQYF